This section outlines one T cell receptor beta chain sequence together with its context. The data stem from a study of T cell responses to AZD1222 COVID-19 vaccine. Produced via immunoSEQ multiplex PCR; TCRdb's table is partial and in-frame only. The sample yields 120,000 to 150,000 clones, around 88% seen once. Sequencing used peripheral blood, obtained on day 0 of AZD1222 vaccination. The sequence derives from an adult in good health.

CDR3 sequence reads: CASSPTGFNEKLFF. The CDR3 DNA sequence: TGTGCCAGCAGCCCGACAGGGTTCAATGAAAAACTGTTTTTT. The chain combines TRBV6-2 or TRBV6-3 with TRBJ1-4; TRBD1 matches 7 bases. V dropped 6 bases and J dropped 5; count of bases not matched to a gene: 6. The germline CDR1 and CDR2 sequences are MNHEY and SVGEGT. The CDR3 runs to 14 residues.